A single sample gave rise to the 31 T cell receptor beta chains below, sequenced in a study of blood T cell repertoires in COVID-19. Some clones are missing from TCRdb's copy, which holds only in-frame ones; the method was immunoSEQ multiplex PCR. The sample shows 150,000 or so clones, roughly nine tenths of them seen only once. The sequencing input was peripheral blood. The receptors were gathered from a man aged 50 to 59 with acute or convalescent COVID-19.

V is TRBV19 and J is TRBJ2-7, with 8 positions matching TRBD2. With 1 base clipped from V and 6 bases from J, the junction kept 17 bases outside the gene matches. The CDR3 spans 18 residues. CDR1 is LNHDA, CDR2 SQIVND, per germline (reference sequence). CDR3 region: CASSIVHRAGTRFIEQYV. Written as DNA, the CDR3 is TGTGCCAGTAGTATAGTGCACAGGGCCGGGACTAGATTTATCGAGCAGTACGTC.

The chain couples TRBV3-1 (or the pseudogene TRBV3-2) to TRBJ2-2; 14 bases align to TRBD2. The CDR3 length is 15 residues. Losses at the gene ends were 5 bases for V and 6 bases for J; bases not matched to a gene: 2. CDR1 and CDR2 (germline): LGHDT, YNNKEL (reference sequence). In DNA, the CDR3 is TGTGCCAGCAGCTGGGGACTAGCGGGGGCCGGGGAGCTGTTTTTT. It yields the protein CASSWGLAGAGELFF.

The chain links TRBV11-3 to TRBJ2-2; 8 positions agree with TRBD2. The length of the CDR3 is 15 residues. Unmatched junction bases numbered 7, after V lost 4 bases and J lost 6 bases. Looked up from germline, CDR1 is SGHNT and CDR2 is YENEEA. The CDR3 coding sequence is TGTGCCAGCAGCTCCCTGAGCGGGAGCTCCGGGGAGCTGTTTTTT. It is translated as CASSSLSGSSGELFF.

V usage is TRBV6-5 and J usage is TRBJ2-1; D not certain. The V and J ends lost 4 bases and 2 bases respectively, with 15 bases between them. This CDR3 contains 16 residues. Germline V gives CDR1 MNHEY, CDR2 SVGAGI. As DNA, the CDR3 is TGTGCCAGCAGTTCCCGAGGCGGCTTGGCCTACAATGAGCAGTTCTTC. Translation gives CASSSRGGLAYNEQFF.

J is TRBJ2-2 and V is TRBV28; TRBD1 aligns across 8 bases. V was pared by 2 bases and J by 5 bases, with 4 bases of the junction left unmatched. The CDR3 is 15 residues long. Germline loops: CDR1 MDHEN, CDR2 SYDVKM. The CDR3 DNA is TGTGCCAGCAGTTTACAGGGGGCGCGGACCGGGGAGCTGTTTTTT. Protein: CASSLQGARTGELFF.

DNA for the CDR3: TGCGCCAGCAGCCAAGATTATGGCAATCAGCCCCAGCATTTT. This encodes CASSQDYGNQPQHF. This sequence joins TRBV4-3 and TRBJ1-5; D ambiguous. V lost 0 bases, J lost 2 bases, and 5 bases lay in between. The CDR3 totals 14 residues. The germline V gene has CDR1 LGHNA and CDR2 YSLEER.

The chain employs TRBV5-4 and TRBJ1-4; no firm D call. CDR3 size: 15 residues. V was shortened by 0 bases and J by 0 bases, with 6 bases between the two germline ends. The germline gives CDR1 SGHNT, CDR2 YYREEE (reference sequence). The CDR3 nucleotides are TGTGCCAGCAGCTTGGCCGGAGCAACTAATGAAAAACTGTTTTTT. It yields the protein CASSLAGATNEKLFF.

The CDR3: CASSHKTGGFANEKLFF. The CDR3 coding sequence is TGTGCCAGCAGCCACAAAACAGGGGGCTTTGCTAATGAAAAACTGTTTTTT. The V gene is TRBV7-3, the J gene TRBJ1-4; 9 nucleotides agree with TRBD1. CDR3 length equals 17 residues. V dropped 5 bases and J dropped 3; count of bases not matched to a gene: 10. CDR1 SGHTA and CDR2 FQGTGA come from the germline V gene.

This chain connects TRBV11-2 to TRBJ2-7, with 10 bases fitting TRBD1. The germline V gene has CDR1 SGHAT and CDR2 FQNNGV. J gave up 3 bases and V 5 bases, and 4 bases lay outside the gene matches. This CDR3 has 14 residues. This CDR3 reads CASSLGQGFYEQYF. CDR3 DNA: TGTGCCAGCAGCCTGGGACAGGGGTTCTACGAGCAGTACTTC.

This clone was detected only a few times. The chain employs TRBV5-1 and TRBJ1-1, with unresolved D. The V end was cut by 0 bases, the J end by 1 base, with 4 bases between. The V gene's germline CDR1 is SGHRS and CDR2 YFSETQ. The CDR3 extends over 13 amino acids. The CDR3 coding sequence is TGCGCCAGCAGCTTGGACAGGAACACTGAAGCTTTCTTT. This gives the protein CASSLDRNTEAFF.

This clone came up many times. The chain recombines TRBV5-4 with TRBJ2-7; TRBD2 matches 8 bases. J lost 4 bases, V lost 0 bases, and 9 bases had no gene match. This CDR3 comprises 16 residues. The germline V gene has CDR1 SGHNT and CDR2 YYREEE (reference sequence). CDR3 DNA sequence: TGTGCCAGCAGCTTGGGCCCCAGCGGGAGCTCATACGAGCAGTACTTC. Protein sequence: CASSLGPSGSSYEQYF.

The CDR3 loop is CASSFPQGSRGTDTQYF. The DNA of the CDR3 is TGTGCCAGCAGTTTCCCCCAGGGGTCGCGGGGGACAGATACGCAGTATTTT. V is TRBV28 and J is TRBJ2-3; D might be TRBD2 (7 bases). CDR1 is MDHEN and CDR2 is SYDVKM in the germline V gene. This CDR3 has 17 residues. V shed 3 bases and J shed 3 bases, with 19 bases lying between them.

The chain joins TRBV4-1 to TRBJ2-1, with 7 bases fitting TRBD2. Germline CDR1 is MGHRA and CDR2 is YSYEKL. The CDR3 contains 19 residues. J was trimmed by 1 base and V by 0 bases; bases with no gene match: 12. Written as DNA, the CDR3 is TGCGCCAGCAGCCAAGATCGGCCTAGCGGAGTTCCATCCTACAATGAGCAGTTCTTC. Protein sequence: CASSQDRPSGVPSYNEQFF.

The rearrangement uses TRBV6-1 and TRBJ2-4; the D gene is possibly TRBD1 (5 bases). This CDR3 region has 16 residues. The germline gives CDR1 MNHNS, CDR2 SASEGT. Between the trimmed V and J ends, which lost 0 bases and 1 base, there was a span of 10 bases. This CDR3 reads CASSEAGVVAKNIQYF. CDR3 DNA: TGTGCCAGCAGTGAAGCAGGGGTGGTGGCCAAAAACATTCAGTACTTC.

V gene TRBV7-9 combines with J gene TRBJ2-6; 10 bases agree with TRBD1. The CDR3 is made up of 19 amino acids. CDR1 is SEHNR, CDR2 FQNEAQ, per germline (reference sequence). V was clipped by 7 bases and J by 2 bases; unmatched bases: 14. In nucleotides, the CDR3 is TGTGCCAGCAACACTAATTGGGACAGGGGAGGTCCTGGGGCCAACGTCCTGACTTTC. Protein: CASNTNWDRGGPGANVLTF.

The J gene is TRBJ1-5, the V gene TRBV15; D possibly corresponds to TRBD1 (6 bases). Trimming stripped 5 bases from V and 2 bases from J, with 19 bases between. Looked up from germline, CDR1 is LNHNV and CDR2 is YYDKDF (reference sequence). This CDR3 is 17 amino acids long. CDR3 amino acids: CATSGVSWGRGNQPQHF. The CDR3 DNA follows: TGTGCCACCAGCGGAGTGAGTTGGGGGCGCGGCAATCAGCCCCAGCATTTT.

This clone was found once. V is TRBV30 and J is TRBJ2-5, with 8 bases identical to TRBD1. This CDR3 has 13 amino acids. Per germline, CDR1 GTSNPN and CDR2 SVGIG (reference sequence). After removal of 8 bases from V and 5 bases from J, the junction contained 10 bases not matched to a gene. The CDR3 here is CARQGQDWETQYF. As DNA, the CDR3 is TGTGCCCGGCAGGGACAGGATTGGGAGACCCAGTACTTC.

The V and J genes are TRBV6-6 and TRBJ1-1; no definite D call. V gave up 8 bases and J gave up 7 bases, with 8 bases separating them. The CDR3 contains 10 residues. Germline V gene sequence: CDR1 MNHNY, CDR2 SVGAGI (reference sequence). The CDR3 region has the DNA TGTGCCAGCGTTAATTATGAAGCTTTCTTT. Translation gives CASVNYEAFF.

This clone was recorded once. This rearrangement joins TRBV30 to TRBJ2-1, with D hard to call. V lost 0 bases and J lost 8, with 11 bases in between. CDR3 length equals 13 residues. The germline V gene encodes CDR1 GTSNPN and CDR2 SVGIG (reference sequence). The CDR3 loop is CAWSVTTRDEQFF. CDR3 nucleotides: TGTGCCTGGAGTGTAACCACCCGGGATGAGCAGTTCTTC.

This clone was seen once. CDR3 amino acids: CATSDWDRADGYTF. CDR3 nucleotide sequence: TGTGCCACCAGTGATTGGGACAGGGCCGATGGCTACACCTTC. This chain joins TRBV24-1 and TRBJ1-2; 9 nucleotides agree with TRBD1. V lost 2 bases and J lost 6; bases outside the gene matches: 3. The CDR3 is 14 residues long. Germline CDR1 KGHDR, CDR2 SFDVKD.

The chain links TRBV28 to TRBJ2-7; D is possibly TRBD2 (6 bases). Germline values: CDR1 MDHEN, CDR2 SYDVKM. The CDR3 covers 14 residues. Trimming left V 7 bases short and J 3 bases short, with 16 bases between. CDR3 in DNA: TGTGCCAGCAATCCCCGGGACTGGGACTACGAGCAGTACTTC. Its translation: CASNPRDWDYEQYF.

V usage is TRBV29-1 and J usage is TRBJ2-5; 7 positions agree with TRBD1. This CDR3 has 12 residues. V trimming: 7 bases; J trimming: 1 base; junction bases outside the gene matches: 3. CDR1 and CDR2 from the germline V gene are SQVTM and ANQGSEA. CDR3 sequence (DNA): TGCAGCGCCTCAGGGGGCCAAGAGACCCAGTACTTC. This encodes CSASGGQETQYF.

The chain carries TRBV7-2 and TRBJ2-5, with 9 bases that match TRBD2. Germline V CDR1 and CDR2: SGHTA, FQGNSA. Unmatched junction bases numbered 10, after V lost 0 bases and J lost 5 bases. The CDR3 is made up of 17 amino acids. CDR3 in amino acids: CASSLAFPAGGLETQYF. CDR3 sequence (DNA): TGTGCCAGCAGCTTAGCGTTTCCGGCGGGGGGGCTTGAGACCCAGTACTTC.

The rearrangement uses TRBV7-2 and TRBJ2-1, with 13 bases lining up with TRBD2. This CDR3 region has 18 residues. Losses at the gene ends were 0 bases for V and 4 bases for J; bases not matched to a gene: 6. CDR1 is SGHTA, CDR2 FQGNSA, per germline. The CDR3 loop reads CASSLAVLAGGSYNEQFF. The DNA for the CDR3 is TGTGCCAGCAGCTTAGCCGTACTAGCGGGAGGGTCATACAATGAGCAGTTCTTC. The full variable domain, completed using reference TRBV7-2 and TRBJ2-1, is GAGVSQSPSNKVTEKGKDVELRCDPISGHTALYWYRQSLGQGLEFLIYFQGNSAPDKSGLPSDRFSAERTGGSVSTLTIQRTQQEDSAVYLCASSLAVLAGGSYNEQFFGPGTRLTVL.

The chain couples TRBV27 to TRBJ1-2; 7 bases fit TRBD1. The ends lost 4 bases at V and 4 bases at J; junction bases unmatched: 6. This CDR3 comprises 14 residues. Germline V lookup: CDR1 MNHEY, CDR2 SMNVEV (reference sequence). The CDR3 bases are TGTGCCAGCAGTTCCCGGACAGGATCCTATGGCTACACCTTC. It specifies CASSSRTGSYGYTF.

The chain uses TRBV2 and TRBJ2-2, with 8 bases that match TRBD1. CDR3 length: 15 residues. CDR1 is SNHLY and CDR2 is FYNNEI in the germline V gene. V shed 5 bases, J shed 1 base, and the junction held 3 bases outside the gene matches. CDR3 coding DNA: TGTGCCAGCAGTCTGGACAGGGTGAACACCGGGGAGCTGTTTTTT. Residues: CASSLDRVNTGELFF. Full variable domain (remainder filled in from reference TRBV2 and TRBJ2-2): EPEVTQTPSHQVTQMGQEVILRCVPISNHLYFYWYRQILGQKVEFLVSFYNNEISEKSEIFDDQFSVERPDGSNFTLKIRSTKLEDSAMYFCASSLDRVNTGELFFGEGSRLTVL.

The J gene is TRBJ2-1, the V gene TRBV24-1, with 9 bases matching TRBD1. From germline, CDR1 is KGHDR and CDR2 SFDVKD. V dropped 5 bases and J dropped 4; count of bases not matched to a gene: 5. CDR3 length: 15 amino acids. Here the CDR3 reads CATSVDRGSYNEQFF. The DNA for the CDR3 is TGTGCCACCAGTGTGGACAGGGGATCGTACAATGAGCAGTTCTTC.

J is TRBJ1-2 and V is TRBV5-1; 8 bases line up with TRBD1. The CDR3 is 15 amino acids. The V segment lost 4 bases and the J segment 8 bases; nucleotides outside the gene matches: 13. Germline V gene lookup returns CDR1 SGHRS and CDR2 YFSETQ. The CDR3 is CASSGSGTGLLGYTF. The CDR3 DNA sequence: TGCGCCAGCAGCGGGTCCGGGACAGGCCTTTTGGGCTACACCTTC.

This chain links TRBV28 with TRBJ2-7; TRBD2 matches 7 bases. Germline CDR1 is MDHEN and CDR2 is SYDVKM. V shed 3 bases and J 4 bases; nucleotides not matched to a gene: 12. The CDR3 length is 16 residues. The CDR3 DNA reads TGTGCCAGCAGTTTCCGGGCGGGAGAGTTAAGATACGAGCAGTACTTC. Amino acids: CASSFRAGELRYEQYF. Drawing the rest from reference TRBV28 and TRBJ2-7, the complete variable domain is DVKVTQSSRYLVKRTGEKVFLECVQDMDHENMFWYRQDPGLGLRLIYFSYDVKMKEKGDIPEGYSVSREKKERFSLILESASTNQTSMYLCASSFRAGELRYEQYFGPGTRLTVT.

The chain combines TRBV28 with TRBJ2-7; the match to TRBD2 covers 14 bases. V was clipped by 6 bases and J by 4 bases; unmatched bases: 2. The germline gives CDR1 MDHEN, CDR2 SYDVKM. The CDR3 runs to 14 residues. Here the CDR3 DNA reads TGTGCCAGCAGGTGGACTAGCGGGAGGTACGAGCAGTACTTC. Its protein is CASRWTSGRYEQYF. The whole variable domain, remainder taken from reference TRBV28 and TRBJ2-7, is DVKVTQSSRYLVKRTGEKVFLECVQDMDHENMFWYRQDPGLGLRLIYFSYDVKMKEKGDIPEGYSVSREKKERFSLILESASTNQTSMYLCASRWTSGRYEQYFGPGTRLTVT.

This clone was recorded only once. The chain employs TRBV7-3 and TRBJ1-6; 7 positions agree with TRBD1. The CDR3 runs to 14 residues. V dropped 3 bases and J dropped 7; count of bases not matched to a gene: 3. Germline CDR1 is SGHTA and CDR2 is FQGTGA. The CDR3 region is CASSLGTENSPLHF. The CDR3 DNA reads TGTGCCAGCAGCTTGGGGACAGAAAATTCACCCCTCCACTTT.